The 25 T cell receptor beta chains reported below all come from one sample, sequenced in a study of tumor-infiltrating lymphocytes in primary liver carcinoma. Between about 17 and 34 mg of unsorted bulk tissue served as the source from which RNA and DNA were co-extracted. Total RNA amounting to roughly 450 ng was the source from which TCR beta cDNA was made with a constant-region primer. Three-round nested multiplex PCR performed with slightly modified ARM-PCR produced the TCR beta libraries. PCR rounds one and two used TRBV1-TRBV30 forward primers with a C-beta reverse primer for around 11 cycles each. MiXCR, applied by TCRdb to the multiplex PCR reads, yields one record per CDR3 protein. The sample lists fewer than 80,000 distinct CDR3 sequences; 69% were seen once. The material sequenced was tumor-adjacent normal liver tissue. All receptors derive from a man between 40 and 49 years old with primary liver carcinoma and hepatitis B virus infection.

A remark on this clonotype: One end of the junction is discordant with germline, which a read error may explain. V gene TRBV4-3 combines with J gene TRBJ2-1, with 10 bases that match TRBD1. The germline V gene has CDR1 LGHNA and CDR2 YSLEER. The CDR3 extends over 15 amino acids. The CDR3 nucleotides are TGCGCCAGCAGCGTACGGGACAGGGGTTTGGATGAGCACTTCTTC. This translates into CASSVRDRGLDEHFF.

This clonotype is a singleton in its sample. At one end, the junction sequence differs from germline, possibly due to a read error. CDR3 coding DNA: TGCGCCAGCAGTTCTCGGACAGGAGTCCCCTACAATGAGCGGTTCTTC. This sequence encodes CASSSRTGVPYNERFF. The gene calls are TRBV12-3 or TRBV12-4 and TRBJ2-1; the match to TRBD1 covers 7 bases. The CDR3 covers 16 residues.

Details on this clonotype: Germline and junction disagree at one end, which may indicate a read error. The chain has TRBV12-3 or TRBV12-4 and TRBJ2-7, with D possibly called TRBD1 or TRBD2 (6 bases each). The CDR3 is made up of 15 amino acids. The CDR3 is CASRKGSGGGYEQYF. The CDR3 bases are TGTGCCAGCAGAAAGGGTTCCGGGGGCGGCTACGAGCAATACTTC.

The table lists this clonotype with many counts. As DNA, the CDR3 is TGTGCCAGCAGCTCTTACACAGGGAGCTACGAGCAGTACTTC. Translation: CASSSYTGSYEQYF. This chain joins TRBV28 and TRBJ2-7; tentatively, D is TRBD1 (6 bases). Trimming stripped 6 bases from V and 3 bases from J, with 15 bases between. CDR1 is MDHEN and CDR2 is SYDVKM in the germline V gene. The CDR3 is made up of 14 amino acids.

In regard to this clonotype: This may be a read error, as it is one base from a much larger clone. This rearrangement joins TRBV30 to TRBJ2-5; D is ambiguous. The CDR3 consists of 13 residues. The ends were cut back, 1 base at V and 11 bases at J, with 17 bases in the middle. Germline V gene sequence: CDR1 GTSNPN, CDR2 SVGIG (reference sequence). As DNA, the CDR3 is TGTGCCTGGAGTGGGGTCGGCTCTGGAAATCAGTACTTC. Its protein product is CAWSGVGSGNQYF.

Worth noting for this clonotype: At one boundary the junction diverges from the germline segment, which might be a read error. The chain couples TRBV7-9 to TRBJ2-2, with 8 positions matching TRBD1. CDR3 size: 13 residues. CDR1 is SEHNR, CDR2 FQNEAQ, per germline (reference sequence). As DNA, the CDR3 is TGTGCCCGCAGCCACAGGGGGACCGGGGAGCTGTTTTTT. Protein product: CARSHRGTGELFF.

In regard to this clonotype: Being one base from a much bigger clone, this may be a read error. The chain uses TRBV4-3 and TRBJ2-1; 9 nucleotides line up with TRBD1. The CDR3 is 16 amino acids. Per the germline V gene, CDR1 is LGHNA and CDR2 is YSLEER. V was pared by 7 bases and J by 12 bases, with 19 bases of the junction left unmatched. The CDR3 DNA follows: TGCGCCAGCAACCGTTTCTCCGGGACAGGGATGCAAGGGCAGTTCTTC. It encodes CASNRFSGTGMQGQFF.

The chain employs TRBV4-3 and TRBJ2-7; D possibly corresponds to TRBD2 (6 bases). This CDR3 is 14 amino acids long. From germline, CDR1 is LGHNA and CDR2 YSLEER. V lost 0 bases and J 8 bases, leaving 14 bases between the germline ends. As DNA, the CDR3 is TGCGCCAGCAGCCAAGATCGGGAGACTCCCCAGCAGTACTTC. It translates to CASSQDRETPQQYF.

This clonotype was recorded at least ten times. The chain has TRBV6-2 or TRBV6-3 and TRBJ2-1; TRBD2 agrees at 7 bases. This CDR3 spans 12 amino acids. The V and J ends lost 10 bases and 7 bases, in that order; junction bases with no gene match: 7. Germline CDR1 MNHEY, CDR2 SVGEGT. Here the CDR3 DNA reads TGTGCCACCTCCTCGGGGGGAAATGAGCAGTTCTTC. Translated: CATSSGGNEQFF.

This clonotype appeared a few times. Mismatch with germline at one junction end may stem from a read error. The CDR3 nucleotides are TGTGCCAGCAGTGACGTCGGGACAACGAATCAGCCCAAGCATTTT. Encoded protein: CASSDVGTTNQPKHF. The chain joins TRBV2 to TRBJ1-5; D is perhaps TRBD1 (6 bases). The CDR3 totals 15 residues. Germline assignment: CDR1 SNHLY and CDR2 FYNNEI.

A word on this clonotype: The CDR3 end shows no conserved phenylalanine or tryptophan, and so a read error is likely. It is unclear where the CDR3 begins or ends on the DNA, so no DNA is shown, and the CDR3 is as TCRdb lists it. V gene TRBV6-5 combines with J gene TRBJ1-1; the listed D gene, TRBD1, was not tested against the DNA. Germline CDR1 and CDR2: MNHEY and SVGAGI. The CDR3 totals 17 residues, both ends included. CDR3 in amino acids: CASSQPGQWILNTEALL.

About this clonotype: Germline is not matched at one junction end, which may reflect a read error. The chain is built from TRBV11-2 and TRBJ2-1; the D gene is possibly TRBD2 (6 bases). The CDR3 consists of 19 residues. Germline loops: CDR1 SGHAT, CDR2 FQNNGV. The CDR3 nucleotides are TGTGCCAACAGCTTAGATGGGCAATTCGGCGGGACCCTTTACAATGAGCAGTTCTTC. Amino acids: CANSLDGQFGGTLYNEQFF. Supplemented by reference TRBV11-2 and TRBJ2-1, the full variable domain reads EAGVAQSPRYKIIEKRQSVAFWCNPISGHATLYWYQQILGQGPKLLIQFQNNGVVDDSQLPKDRFSAERLKGVDSTLKIQPAKLEDSAVYLCANSLDGQFGGTLYNEQFFGPGTRLTVL.

Concerning this clonotype: One junction end disagrees with the germline gene, perhaps due to a read error. V usage is TRBV6-4 and J usage is TRBJ2-2; 11 bases match TRBD1. Per the germline V gene, CDR1 is MRHNA and CDR2 is SNTAGT. This CDR3 is built from 14 residues. The DNA for the CDR3 is TGTGCCAGCAGTGACGGACAGGGGGCCGGGGAGCTGTTTTTC. The encoded protein is CASSDGQGAGELFF.

The sample holds one count of this clonotype. One end of the junction is discordant with germline, which a read error may explain. This chain uses TRBV10-2 with TRBJ1-1; 10 nucleotides align to TRBD1. Germline assignment: CDR1 WSHSY and CDR2 SAAADI. The CDR3 spans 19 residues. This CDR3 reads CSSREGRGWTGGLNTEAFF. In nucleotides, the CDR3 is TGCTCCAGCAGGGAGGGCCGAGGATGGACAGGGGGATTAAACACTGAAGCTTTCTTT.

Ten or more counts support this clonotype. CDR3 in amino acids: CASSIGTEMGPLHF. CDR3 nucleotide sequence: TGTGCCAGCAGCATAGGGACGGAGATGGGGCCCCTCCACTTT. V gene TRBV7-9 combines with J gene TRBJ1-6, with TRBD1 as a possible D gene (5 bases). This CDR3 is 14 amino acids long. CDR1 is SEHNR, CDR2 FQNEAQ, per germline (reference sequence). The V end lost 5 bases, the J end lost 13 bases, and 18 bases lay between the germline ends.

This clonotype appeared many times. The J gene is TRBJ1-5, the V gene TRBV4-1, with TRBD1 identical over 9 bases. V lost 2 bases to trimming and J lost 8 bases; unmatched junction nucleotides: 13. Germline CDR1 and CDR2: MGHRA and YSYEKL. This CDR3 is 17 amino acids long. The CDR3 nucleotides are TGCGCCAGCAGCCAACTATTCCTCAGGGACAGGGTGGAGCCCCAGCATTTT. This encodes CASSQLFLRDRVEPQHF.

For this clonotype: Here the CDR3 omits its conserved ending phenylalanine or tryptophan, so a read error is the likely source. This chain uses TRBV29-1 with TRBJ2-7; D is unclear. The V gene's germline CDR1 is SQVTM and CDR2 ANQGSEA. The CDR3 runs to 13 residues. CDR3 nucleotides: TGCAACGTTGAACCGCCAGGATCCTTCGAGCAGTACCTC. Translating gives CNVEPPGSFEQYL.

Only a few counts were recorded for this clonotype. A junction end diverges from the germline sequence, so it may reflect a read error. V usage is TRBV29-1 and J usage is TRBJ2-1; possible D gene TRBD2, 6 bases. Germline V CDR1 and CDR2: SQVTM, ANQGSEA. The CDR3 runs to 12 residues. The CDR3 nucleotides are TGCAGCGTTGAAGGACTAGGTAATGAACAGCTCTTC. This sequence encodes CSVEGLGNEQLF.

Note on this clonotype: A read error is possible here, since a much larger clone lies one base away. This chain links TRBV5-1 with TRBJ2-7; 8 bases map to TRBD2. Germline lookup yields CDR1 SGHRS and CDR2 YFSETQ. The CDR3 totals 14 residues. The CDR3 nucleotides are TGCGCCAACAGCTTAGCGGGACGCTCCTACGAGCAGTACTTC. Its translation: CANSLAGRSYEQYF.

A note on this clonotype: Germline is not matched at one junction end, which may reflect a read error. The chain is built from TRBV4-3 and TRBJ2-5, with 7 bases matching TRBD2. CDR1 and CDR2 (germline): LGHNA, YSLEER. The CDR3 contains 17 residues. The CDR3 DNA reads TGCGCCAGCTGCCAAGCGGCTACCGGGAGGACTGGTGAGACCCAGTACTTC. As protein: CASCQAATGRTGETQYF.

The chain has TRBV7-8 and TRBJ2-2, with TRBD2 matching over 12 bases. The V gene end was trimmed by 3 bases and the J gene end by 16 bases; junction bases not matched to a gene: 18. Germline lookup yields CDR1 SGHVS and CDR2 FQNEAQ. CDR3 size: 17 residues. The CDR3 DNA sequence: TGTGCCAGCAGCTTCCGGACTAGCGGGGCGAACACCGGGAAGCGGTTTTTT. Protein sequence: CASSFRTSGANTGKRFF.

Comments on this clonotype: Since a much larger clone is just one base distant, this may be a read error. The CDR3 DNA reads TGCAGCGTTGATCCAGGGGGCGAGGAGACCCAGTACTTC. Protein sequence: CSVDPGGEETQYF. V and J are TRBV29-1 and TRBJ2-5; the match to TRBD1 covers 8 bases. V lost 3 bases, J lost 5 bases, and 5 bases stayed unmatched. CDR3 length equals 13 residues. Germline V gives CDR1 SQVTM, CDR2 ANQGSEA.

Concerning this clonotype itself: This may come from a read error, since a much larger clone is one base off. The rearrangement uses TRBV4-2 and TRBJ2-5; D may correspond to TRBD1 or TRBD2 (6 bases each). Germline V gene data show CDR1 as LGHNA and CDR2 as YNFKEQ. The length of the CDR3 is 15 residues. Between the trimmed V and J ends, which lost 1 base and 7 bases, there was a span of 16 bases. The CDR3 region has the DNA TGTGCCAGCAGCCAAGCGGAGGGGGTATCGGGGACCCAGTACTTC. Translating gives CASSQAEGVSGTQYF.

V gene TRBV29-1 combines with J gene TRBJ2-2, with 7 nucleotides matching TRBD2. Germline V CDR1 and CDR2: SQVTM, ANQGSEA. The CDR3 loop spans 14 amino acids. Trimming at V came to 3 bases and at J to 0 bases, leaving 1 base not matched to a gene. In DNA form, the CDR3 reads TGCAGCGTTGAGGGGGGGGCGAACACCGGGGAGCTGTTTTTT. Translated: CSVEGGANTGELFF.

The rearrangement joins TRBV3-1 to TRBJ2-2; D remains unclear. Per the germline V gene, CDR1 is LGHDT and CDR2 is YNNKEL (reference sequence). The CDR3 loop spans 13 amino acids. The V end lost 2 bases, the J end lost 10 bases, and 11 bases lay between the germline ends. The CDR3 loop reads CASSQSGPEELFF. The CDR3 DNA follows: TGTGCCAGCAGCCAATCGGGTCCCGAGGAGCTGTTTTTT.